Listed below are T cell receptor beta chains from one sample, sequenced in a study of blood T cell repertoires in COVID-19. Method: immunoSEQ multiplex PCR; TCRdb's copy keeps in-frame clones and lacks some. Counted here are some 7,800 clones, about 83% occurring once; the ten biggest clones make up around 16%. The sequencing input was peripheral blood. All receptors come from a woman aged 55-69 years with active COVID-19. The CDR3 runs from the conserved cysteine through the conserved F or W. The D gene is left open where the match is weak. A clone size is listed for some rows: how often the clone was seen (once, few, many), or a class if it is expanded.

clone_size,d_call,v_call,j_call,cdr3_length,cdr3_nt,cdr3_aa
.,TRBD1,TRBV20-1,TRBJ2-2,11,TGCAGTGCTAGAGTCGAGGGGGCTCAAAATTTT,CSARVEGAQNF
.,TRBD2,TRBV24-1,TRBJ2-3,17,TGTGCCACCAGTGATTTTGGGAATAGCGGGGGCACAGATACGCAGTATTTT,CATSDFGNSGGTDTQYF
.,.,TRBV28,TRBJ2-7,12,TGTGCCAGCAGCCGGGGTTGGGCCGAGCAGTACTTC,CASSRGWAEQYF
.,.,TRBV19,TRBJ2-1,16,TGTGCCAGTAGTATATTAGGCCAGGAGGGGTGGGATGAGCAGTTCTTC,CASSILGQEGWDEQFF
.,.,TRBV4-1,TRBJ1-6,17,TGCGCCAGCAGCCAAGATAGTATTTATCGGGTTACTTCACCCCTCCACTTT,CASSQDSIYRVTSPLHF
.,.,TRBV7-8,TRBJ1-4,14,TGTGCCAGCAGCCCGGACTCCGGACATGAAAAACTGTTTTTT,CASSPDSGHEKLFF
few,.,TRBV28,TRBJ2-7,13,TGTGCCAGCAGTGGAAGCAGGGGCTACGAGCAGTACTTC,CASSGSRGYEQYF
.,TRBD2,TRBV7-2,TRBJ2-5,14,TGTGCCAGCAGCTTTACTAGCGGGTCAGAGACCCAGTACTTC,CASSFTSGSETQYF
.,.,TRBV11-3,TRBJ2-7,13,TGTGCCAGCAGCACAAAAGTAAGCTACGAGCAGTACTTC,CASSTKVSYEQYF
.,TRBD2,TRBV6-6,TRBJ2-3,17,TGTGCCAGCAGTCGTTTTGGCGGGGGTACTAGCACAGATACGCAGTATTTT,CASSRFGGGTSTDTQYF
.,.,TRBV6-6,TRBJ1-6,15,TGTGCCAGCAGTTACTCGAGCCGGACAAATTCACCCCTCCACTTT,CASSYSSRTNSPLHF
.,.,TRBV7-2,TRBJ1-3,13,TGTGCCAGCAGCTTCCTGGGCGGAAACACCATATATTTT,CASSFLGGNTIYF
.,TRBD1,TRBV5-4,TRBJ1-2,14,TGTGCCAGCACCGCGGACAGGCTTAACTATGGCTACACCTTC,CASTADRLNYGYTF
.,TRBD1,TRBV6-5,TRBJ2-7,15,TGTGCCAGCAGTCTGCGTCCCGGGACAGGGAACGAGCAGTACTTC,CASSLRPGTGNEQYF
.,TRBD1,TRBV5-1,TRBJ2-5,15,TGCGCCAGCAGCGTGGGACAGGGGATTGCGGAGACCCAGTACTTC,CASSVGQGIAETQYF
.,.,TRBV6-1,TRBJ1-3,17,TGTGCCAGCAGTGAAGCGCATGGGGGGAGCTCTGGAAACACCATATATTTT,CASSEAHGGSSGNTIYF
.,.,TRBV29-1,TRBJ1-2,14,TGCAGCGTTGAACGGGGGGGTGACAGGACGAGCTACACCTTC,CSVERGGDRTSYTF
.,.,TRBV30,TRBJ1-4,11,TGTGCCTGGAGTGTCCGGGAAAAACTGTTTTTT,CAWSVREKLFF
.,TRBD2,TRBV7-9,TRBJ2-1,15,TGTGCCAGCAGCCTCGGACTAGCCCCGTACAATGAGCAGTTCTTC,CASSLGLAPYNEQFF
.,.,TRBV3-1/TRBV3-2,TRBJ2-1,21,TGTGCCAGCAGCCAAGAGCCGGGGGCGGGGGTGACCCGTGGGATGGACAATGAGCAGTTCTTC,CASSQEPGAGVTRGMDNEQFF
.,.,TRBV4-3,TRBJ2-7,15,TGCGCCAGCAGCCAAGATAAACATCCCCTCTACGAGCAGTACTTC,CASSQDKHPLYEQYF
.,TRBD2,TRBV4-2,TRBJ2-7,15,TGTGCCAGCAGCCTTAGCGGGGGGCTCTTCCACGAGCAGTACTTC,CASSLSGGLFHEQYF
.,TRBD1,TRBV7-9,TRBJ1-3,17,TGTGCCAGCAGCATAACCGGGACAGGGGGTTCTGGAAACACCATATATTTT,CASSITGTGGSGNTIYF
.,TRBD1,TRBV6-5,TRBJ2-1,15,TGTGCCAGCAGTTACTCGATGACAGGGGGAACGGAGCAGTTCTTC,CASSYSMTGGTEQFF
.,TRBD1,TRBV12-5,TRBJ1-2,15,TGTGCTAGTGGTCTGGAACAGGGGACTAACTATGGCTACACCTTC,CASGLEQGTNYGYTF
once,TRBD1,TRBV18,TRBJ1-2,16,TGTGCCAGCTCACCACAATGGGACAGGGCTCATTATGGCTACACCTTC,CASSPQWDRAHYGYTF
once,.,TRBV7-8,TRBJ2-7,17,TGTGCCAGCAGCTTAGCGCATCCTGGGGGCGGATCCTACGAGCAGTACTTC,CASSLAHPGGGSYEQYF
.,.,TRBV9,TRBJ2-1,14,TGTGCCAGCAGAGCGGGCGGCTCCTACAATGAGCAGTTCTTC,CASRAGGSYNEQFF
few,TRBD2,TRBV11-2,TRBJ2-5,14,TGTGCCAGCAGCCTGATGGGACTAGGGGAGACCCAGTACTTC,CASSLMGLGETQYF
.,TRBD1,TRBV6-2/TRBV6-3,TRBJ1-2,17,TGTGCCAGCAGTTACTTCGGGACAGAGGATCCCCTTGTTGGCTACACCTTC,CASSYFGTEDPLVGYTF
.,TRBD2,TRBV4-3,TRBJ2-1,16,TGCGCCAGCAGCCAAGAGGGGCGGGGGGGCATCCATGAGCAGTTCTTC,CASSQEGRGGIHEQFF
.,TRBD1,TRBV6-2/TRBV6-3,TRBJ1-5,15,TGTGCCAGCAGTCCGAACGACAGGGGAAATCAGCCCCAGCATTTT,CASSPNDRGNQPQHF
.,TRBD2,TRBV6-5,TRBJ2-3,14,TGTGCCAGCTCGGGCGGGGGGCCTACAGATACGCAGTATTTT,CASSGGGPTDTQYF
few,.,TRBV7-9,TRBJ1-2,18,TGTGCCAGCAGCTTATCAGATATCCCGGTCAACAGACCAGTGGGCTACACCTTC,CASSLSDIPVNRPVGYTF
.,TRBD2,TRBV6-2/TRBV6-3,TRBJ2-1,16,TGTGCCAGCAGTTCCCCCGGACTAGCGCGAAATAGTGAGCAGTTCTTC,CASSSPGLARNSEQFF
.,.,TRBV18,TRBJ2-2,16,TGTGCCAGCTCACCCCGTCTGATAGAGAACACCGGGGAGCTGTTTTTT,CASSPRLIENTGELFF
.,.,TRBV7-2,TRBJ2-1,12,TGTGCCAGCACCTACTCCTACAATGAGCAGTTCTTC,CASTYSYNEQFF
.,.,TRBV5-1,TRBJ1-2,15,TGCGCCAGCAGCTTGGGGAAGGGGACTGACTATGGCTACACCTTC,CASSLGKGTDYGYTF
.,.,TRBV12-3/TRBV12-4,TRBJ2-7,13,TGTGCCAGCAGTTTGGCAGGGTACTACGAGCAGTACTTC,CASSLAGYYEQYF
.,TRBD1,TRBV5-6,TRBJ2-5,14,TGTGCCAGCGGACAGGGAATAATCCAAGAGACCCAGTACTTC,CASGQGIIQETQYF
.,TRBD1,TRBV19,TRBJ1-5,17,TGTGCCAGTAGACCCGCCGGGACAGGGGGAAGCAATCAGCCCCAGCATTTT,CASRPAGTGGSNQPQHF
.,TRBD2,TRBV10-1,TRBJ2-7,13,TGCGCCAGCAGTGCGGGAGGGGATTACGAGCAGTACTTC,CASSAGGDYEQYF
.,TRBD1,TRBV28,TRBJ2-7,16,TGTGCCAGCAGTGGCGCCTGGGACAGGATGATCTACGAGCAGTACTTC,CASSGAWDRMIYEQYF
.,TRBD1,TRBV4-1,TRBJ2-2,18,TGCGCCAGCAGCCGGACCGCGGACAGGGGCGAGAACACCGGGGAGCTGTTTTTT,CASSRTADRGENTGELFF
.,.,TRBV6-5,TRBJ1-5,13,TGTGCCAGCAGCCTAAACGGGAATCAGCCCCAGCATTTT,CASSLNGNQPQHF
.,.,TRBV19,TRBJ2-7,13,TGTGCCAGTAGTTCTGTGGACAGCTACGAGCAGTACTTC,CASSSVDSYEQYF
.,.,TRBV6-5,TRBJ2-5,14,TGTGCCAGCAGACCCCAGGGTAGCCGAGAGACCCAGTACTTC,CASRPQGSRETQYF
once,.,TRBV18,TRBJ2-4,15,TGTGCCAGCTCATACACCCTCGGGTCCAAAAACATTCAGTACTTC,CASSYTLGSKNIQYF
once,.,TRBV10-3,TRBJ2-7,14,TGTGCCATCAGTGATGGCAGGGGGGTCTACGAGCAGTACTTC,CAISDGRGVYEQYF
.,.,TRBV21-1,TRBJ2-2,17,TGTGCCAGCAGCAAAGCTAGCGGGGGGGCGGAAACCGGGGAGCTGTTTTTT,CASSKASGGAETGELFF
.,TRBD1,TRBV6-5,TRBJ1-2,15,TGTGCCAGCAGTTCCCCCGGGACAGGGACATATGGCTACACCTTC,CASSSPGTGTYGYTF
.,.,TRBV7-2,TRBJ1-6,14,TGTGCCAGCAGCACCAAACAGAGCAATTCACCCCTCCACTTT,CASSTKQSNSPLHF
few,.,TRBV7-6,TRBJ1-3,14,TGTGCCAGCAGCTCTTGGGAGGGAGGAAACACCATATATTTT,CASSSWEGGNTIYF
.,TRBD1,TRBV19,TRBJ2-2,15,TGTGCCAGTAGCCCGGGACAGGGGGGCCCCGGGGAGCTGTTTTTT,CASSPGQGGPGELFF
.,TRBD1,TRBV7-9,TRBJ1-1,19,TGTGCCAGCAGCTTACCCCTCGACAGGGGTCTTCGCGCAAACACTGAAGCTTTCTTT,CASSLPLDRGLRANTEAFF